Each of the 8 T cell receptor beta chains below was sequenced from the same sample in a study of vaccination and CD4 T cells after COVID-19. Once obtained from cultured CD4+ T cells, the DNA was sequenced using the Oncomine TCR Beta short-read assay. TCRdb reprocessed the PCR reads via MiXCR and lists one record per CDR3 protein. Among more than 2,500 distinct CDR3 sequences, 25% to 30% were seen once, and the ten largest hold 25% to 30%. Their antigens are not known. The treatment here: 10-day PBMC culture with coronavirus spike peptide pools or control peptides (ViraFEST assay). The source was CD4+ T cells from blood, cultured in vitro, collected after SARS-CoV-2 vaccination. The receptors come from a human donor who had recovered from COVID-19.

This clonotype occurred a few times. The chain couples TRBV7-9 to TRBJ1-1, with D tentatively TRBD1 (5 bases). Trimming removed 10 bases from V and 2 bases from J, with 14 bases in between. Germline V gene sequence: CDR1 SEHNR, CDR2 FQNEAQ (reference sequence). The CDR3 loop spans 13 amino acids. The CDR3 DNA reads TGTGCCATCCCGGGACGGACTAACACTGAAGCTTTCTTT. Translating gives CAIPGRTNTEAFF.

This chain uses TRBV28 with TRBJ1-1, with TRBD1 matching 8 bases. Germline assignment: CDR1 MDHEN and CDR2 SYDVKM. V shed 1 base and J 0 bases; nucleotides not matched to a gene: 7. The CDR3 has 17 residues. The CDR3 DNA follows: TGTGCCAGCAGTTTATCTCCGGGACAGGAGTTGAACACTGAAGCTTTCTTT. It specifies CASSLSPGQELNTEAFF.

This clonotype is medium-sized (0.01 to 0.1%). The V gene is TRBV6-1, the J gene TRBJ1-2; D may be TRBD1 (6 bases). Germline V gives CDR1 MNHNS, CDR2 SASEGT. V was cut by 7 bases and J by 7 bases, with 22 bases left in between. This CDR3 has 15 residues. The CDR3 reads CASILRPGALSGYTF. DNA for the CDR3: TGTGCCAGCATACTACGACCGGGGGCACTGAGTGGCTACACCTTC.

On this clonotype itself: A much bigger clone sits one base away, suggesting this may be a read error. CDR3 residues: CASSDRTGVEQYF. The CDR3 coding sequence is TGTGCCAGCAGCGACCGAACAGGGGTCGAGCAGTACTTC. The V and J genes are TRBV7-9 and TRBJ2-7; the match to TRBD1 covers 7 bases. Looked up from germline, CDR1 is SEHNR and CDR2 is FQNEAQ (reference sequence). The V segment lost 5 bases and the J segment 6 bases; nucleotides outside the gene matches: 7. This CDR3 is 13 amino acids long.

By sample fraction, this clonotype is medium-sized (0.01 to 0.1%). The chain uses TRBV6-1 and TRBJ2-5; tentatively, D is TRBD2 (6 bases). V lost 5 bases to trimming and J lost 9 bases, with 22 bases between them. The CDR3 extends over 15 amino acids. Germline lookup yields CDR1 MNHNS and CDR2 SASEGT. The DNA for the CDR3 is TGTGCCAGCAGTCCCGGGGAGGTGGCCGGGCGGGCCCAGTACTTC. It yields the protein CASSPGEVAGRAQYF.

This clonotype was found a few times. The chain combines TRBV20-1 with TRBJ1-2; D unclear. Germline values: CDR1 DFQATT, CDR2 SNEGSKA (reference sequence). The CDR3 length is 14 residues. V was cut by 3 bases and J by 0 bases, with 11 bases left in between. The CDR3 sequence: CSARWGLANYGYTF. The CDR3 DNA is TGCAGTGCTAGGTGGGGATTAGCTAACTATGGCTACACCTTC.

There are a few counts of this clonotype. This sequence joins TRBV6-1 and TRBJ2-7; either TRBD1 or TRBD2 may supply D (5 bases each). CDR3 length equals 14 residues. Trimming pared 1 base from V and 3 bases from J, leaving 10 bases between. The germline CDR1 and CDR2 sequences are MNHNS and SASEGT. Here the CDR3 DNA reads TGTGCCAGCAGTGAAGTGGGGGTACGCTACGAGCAGTACTTC. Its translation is CASSEVGVRYEQYF.

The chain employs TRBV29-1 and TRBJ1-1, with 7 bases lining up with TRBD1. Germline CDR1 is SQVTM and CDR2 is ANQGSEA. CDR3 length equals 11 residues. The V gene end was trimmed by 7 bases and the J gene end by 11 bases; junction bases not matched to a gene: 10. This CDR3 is CSAEGGQKAFF. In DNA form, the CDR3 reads TGCAGCGCCGAAGGGGGCCAGAAGGCTTTCTTT.